This T cell receptor beta chain was identified in a study of cytomegalovirus exposure and HLA in healthy donors. Findings of the study overall: According to a later analysis, most TCR beta chains associated with CMV appeared HLA-restricted.

13 Jbeta primers and 60 Vbeta primers were used for the PCR. The method was immunoSEQ multiplex PCR; TCRdb's version includes in-frame clones alone and lacks a portion of them. Its table lists 80,000 to 100,000 clones. The germline V gene encodes CDR1 SGHRS and CDR2 YFSETQ. V lost 0 bases and J lost 4; bases outside the gene matches: 6. The CDR3 contains 15 residues. Concerning this clone itself: Its antigen remains unknown.

The material sequenced was PBMCs. This clonotype was sampled from a man in his fifties in good health and CMV-seropositive. The chain links TRBV5-1 to TRBJ1-1, with 7 nucleotides matching TRBD1. DNA for the CDR3: TGCGCCAGCAGCTTGGCGACAGGGAGGACCACTGAAGCTTTCTTT. This codes for CASSLATGRTTEAFF.